This T cell receptor (beta chain) was identified in a study of T cell responses to AZD1222 COVID-19 vaccine. Second-dose recipients at about 4 or about 12 weeks were treated as one pooled group. The CDR3 spans 15 residues. The V end lost 6 bases, the J end lost 4 bases, and 18 bases lay between the germline ends. Germline V gives CDR1 MNHEY, CDR2 SVGAGI. TCRdb's copy holds only in-frame clones and misses some; the assay was immunoSEQ multiplex PCR. The sample records 150,000 to 200,000 clones, 91% being singletons. As regards this clone: Its antigen is unidentified.

Overall study results and limits: Distributed over spike, vaccine-associated CD4 TCRs predominated at 160-218 and 743-854.

This specimen was peripheral blood, taken 28 days after the second AZD1222 dose. The sequence came from an adult who received the AZD1222 COVID-19 vaccine. The chain couples TRBV6-5 to TRBJ1-2; D is undetermined. CDR3 region: CASSILSSPIYGYTF. The CDR3 DNA reads TGTGCCAGCAGCATTCTGAGCTCCCCTATCTATGGCTACACCTTC.